These 25 T cell receptor beta chains originate from one sample sequenced in a study of T cells in tuberculosis. Generated by immunoSEQ multiplex PCR, the TCRdb table keeps only in-frame clones and is missing some. The table shows tens of thousands of clones, with more than 75% occurring only once. Thawed, overnight-rested PBMC were stained with GMM-loaded CD1B tetramer, viability dye and anti-CD3, then sorted. The lipid loaded on the CD1B tetramers was C32 glucose monomycolate from Rhodococcus equi. Sequenced sample: CD1b-GMM tetramer-negative cells sorted from PBMCs. All receptors derive from an adult woman with latent tuberculosis.

The V and J genes are TRBV19 and TRBJ2-1, with TRBD1 as a possible D gene (6 bases). The ends were cut back, 3 bases at V and 0 bases at J, with 9 bases in the middle. CDR1 and CDR2 from the germline V gene are LNHDA and SQIVND (reference sequence). CDR3 size: 15 residues. The CDR3 reads CASSMGASSYNEQFF. The CDR3, as DNA: TGTGCCAGTAGTATGGGGGCCAGCTCCTACAATGAGCAGTTCTTC. Combining the CDR3 with reference TRBV19 and TRBJ2-1 gives the whole variable domain DGGITQSPKYLFRKEGQNVTLSCEQNLNHDAMYWYRQDPGQGLRLIYYSQIVNDFQKGDIAEGYSVSREKKESFPLTVTSAQKNPTAFYLCASSMGASSYNEQFFGPGTRLTVL.

The rearrangement joins TRBV6-1 to TRBJ2-3, with D possibly being TRBD1 (6 bases). The V end was cut by 6 bases, the J end by 1 base, with 14 bases between. From germline, CDR1 is MNHNS and CDR2 SASEGT. CDR3 length: 15 residues. The CDR3 here is CASSRTGSGTDTQYF. As DNA, the CDR3 is TGTGCCAGCAGCCGCACAGGGTCCGGCACAGATACGCAGTATTTT.

The chain recombines TRBV5-5 with TRBJ2-7, with TRBD1 identical over 8 bases. The CDR3 has 15 residues. Germline-derived CDR1 and CDR2 are SGHKS and YYEKEE (reference sequence). Trimming took 4 bases from V and 3 from J; bases not matched to a gene: 9. CDR3 bases: TGTGCCAGCAGCACCGAGACAGGGGCCGGCTACGAGCAGTACGTC. Translated, it gives CASSTETGAGYEQYV.

This chain uses TRBV20-1 with TRBJ1-1, with 8 positions matching TRBD1. V lost 4 bases to trimming and J lost 6 bases; unmatched junction nucleotides: 1. This CDR3 contains 11 residues. Germline CDR1 and CDR2: DFQATT and SNEGSKA (reference sequence). CDR3 sequence reads: CSATGGPEAFF. For the CDR3, the DNA is TGCAGTGCTACAGGGGGCCCTGAAGCTTTCTTT.

The V and J genes are TRBV7-8 and TRBJ1-2; D gene ambiguous. The CDR3 extends over 15 amino acids. Germline CDR1 and CDR2: SGHVS and FQNEAQ. Trimming removed 1 base from V and 0 bases from J, with 9 bases in between. In DNA, the CDR3 is TGTGCCAGCAGCTTAGAGGCAGGCTCTAACTATGGCTACACCTTC. Translation: CASSLEAGSNYGYTF.

Only one count was recorded for this clone. The chain combines TRBV9 with TRBJ2-5; a weak D match, TRBD2 (7 bases). Per germline, CDR1 SGDLS and CDR2 YYNGEE. The V end was cut by 3 bases, the J end by 1 base, with 10 bases between. CDR3 length: 14 residues. This chain's CDR3 is CASSGGGLQETQYF. The CDR3 bases are TGTGCCAGCAGCGGGGGGGGCCTCCAAGAGACCCAGTACTTC.

This rearrangement joins TRBV7-6 to TRBJ2-2, with 15 bases aligning to TRBD2. V shed 5 bases, J shed 1 base, and the junction held 8 bases outside the gene matches. The germline CDR1 and CDR2 sequences are SGHVS and FNYEAQ. The CDR3 has 19 amino acids. CDR3 residues: CASSHRRTSGGGNTGELFF. DNA of the CDR3: TGTGCCAGCAGCCATCGGCGGACTAGCGGGGGGGGGAACACCGGGGAGCTGTTTTTT.

The chain combines TRBV30 with TRBJ2-1; tentative D call: TRBD1 (5 bases). CDR1 is GTSNPN, CDR2 SVGIG, per germline (reference sequence). The CDR3 has 14 amino acids. Trimming took off 6 bases at V and 1 base at J, with 13 bases between the two ends. This CDR3 is CACDPQGSYNEQFF. DNA for the CDR3: TGTGCCTGTGATCCGCAGGGTTCCTACAATGAGCAGTTCTTC.

The rearrangement uses TRBV2 and TRBJ2-7; no firm D call. The CDR3 has 12 residues. V was cut by 4 bases and J by 4 bases, with 8 bases left in between. Germline loops: CDR1 SNHLY, CDR2 FYNNEI. The CDR3 loop is CASSVRGYEQYF. The CDR3, as DNA: TGTGCCAGCAGTGTACGCGGATACGAGCAGTACTTC.

V and J are TRBV5-1 and TRBJ2-7; 7 bases match TRBD1. Germline CDR1 and CDR2: SGHRS and YFSETQ. The V segment lost 5 bases and the J segment 3 bases; nucleotides outside the gene matches: 8. The CDR3 runs 14 residues. CDR3 bases: TGCGCCAGCAGGTCGGGACAGAAGGTCTACGAGCAGTACTTC. Its translation is CASRSGQKVYEQYF.

V usage is TRBV7-2 and J usage is TRBJ1-2, with D unresolved. Looked up from germline, CDR1 is SGHTA and CDR2 is FQGNSA. This CDR3 region has 14 residues. Trimming pared 2 bases from V and 3 bases from J, leaving 10 bases between. The CDR3 DNA sequence: TGTGCCAGCAGCTTATTTCAGGCCCACTATGGCTACACCTTC. This sequence encodes CASSLFQAHYGYTF.

The chain joins TRBV5-6 to TRBJ2-3; 12 bases align to TRBD2. The CDR3 totals 16 residues. With 4 bases clipped from V and 4 bases from J, the junction kept 7 bases outside the gene matches. Germline V gene lookup returns CDR1 SGHDT and CDR2 YYEEEE. The CDR3 loop is CASSPQLAGGSDTQYF. CDR3 bases: TGTGCCAGCAGCCCGCAACTAGCGGGGGGCTCAGATACGCAGTATTTT.

The V and J genes are TRBV7-9 and TRBJ1-5; 7 bases are shared with TRBD1. The CDR3 covers 17 residues. Trimming cost V 4 bases and J 3 bases; bases outside gene matches: 12. CDR1 SEHNR and CDR2 FQNEAQ come from the germline V gene (reference sequence). The DNA for the CDR3 is TGTGCCAGCAGCTCAACCACGACAGGGACTCACAATCAGCCCCAGCATTTT. This encodes CASSSTTTGTHNQPQHF.

This clone has only a few counts. V usage is TRBV5-4 and J usage is TRBJ2-3, with D possibly TRBD1 on 5 matching bases. The V end lost 4 bases, the J end lost 7 bases, and 19 bases lay between the germline ends. The germline CDR1 and CDR2 sequences are SGHNT and YYREEE (reference sequence). The CDR3 length is 15 residues. The CDR3 is CASSQKGSGRNTQYF. In nucleotides, the CDR3 is TGTGCCAGCAGCCAGAAGGGGTCAGGAAGAAATACGCAGTATTTT.

CDR3 in amino acids: CASSSGTAPNSPLHF. DNA of the CDR3: TGTGCCAGCAGCTCCGGGACAGCCCCTAATTCACCCCTCCACTTT. The chain combines TRBV11-2 with TRBJ1-6; TRBD1 agrees at 7 bases. Germline V CDR1 and CDR2: SGHAT, FQNNGV. The CDR3 has 15 residues. The trim removed 4 bases at V and 6 bases at J, leaving 6 bases unmatched.

The chain links TRBV14 to TRBJ1-2; 7 bases are a match to TRBD1. CDR3 length: 16 amino acids. Germline trimming cut 0 bases from V and 0 bases from J; bases unmatched to any gene: 4. Germline lookup yields CDR1 SGHDN and CDR2 FVKESK. CDR3 residues: CASSQDPGGANYGYTF. CDR3 sequence (DNA): TGTGCCAGCAGCCAAGATCCAGGGGGAGCTAACTATGGCTACACCTTC.

CDR3 loop: CASSLWDRVSGNTIYF. The CDR3 bases are TGTGCCAGCAGCTTATGGGACAGGGTGTCTGGAAACACCATATATTTT. The J gene is TRBJ1-3, the V gene TRBV7-8, with 9 nucleotides matching TRBD1. Trimming removed 2 bases from V and 1 base from J; junction bases left unmatched: 3. The CDR3 has 16 residues. CDR1 and CDR2 from the germline V gene are SGHVS and FQNEAQ.

V usage is TRBV2 and J usage is TRBJ1-6, with D maybe TRBD1 (5 bases). Looked up from germline, CDR1 is SNHLY and CDR2 is FYNNEI. Trimming shortened V by 2 bases and J by 8 bases, and 13 bases separated the two germline ends. The CDR3 sequence is 15 residues long. DNA of the CDR3: TGTGCCAGCAGTGAAAGGGGTATTGGCTATTCACCCCTCCACTTT. Its translation is CASSERGIGYSPLHF. Filled out from reference TRBV2 and TRBJ1-6, the complete variable domain reads EPEVTQTPSHQVTQMGQEVILRCVPISNHLYFYWYRQILGQKVEFLVSFYNNEISEKSEIFDDQFSVERPDGSNFTLKIRSTKLEDSAMYFCASSERGIGYSPLHFGNGTRLTVT.

V gene TRBV10-3 combines with J gene TRBJ1-1; the match to TRBD1 covers 7 bases. The CDR3 sequence is 15 residues long. CDR1 and CDR2 from the germline V gene are ENHRY and SYGVKD. After removal of 6 bases from V and 2 bases from J, the junction contained 9 bases not matched to a gene. The CDR3 DNA sequence: TGTGCCATCAGCCCGACAGGGCAGGGAAACACTGAAGCTTTCTTT. This encodes CAISPTGQGNTEAFF.

The chain uses TRBV6-4 and TRBJ2-7; TRBD1 matches at 11 bases. Germline values: CDR1 MRHNA, CDR2 SNTAGT. The V gene end was trimmed by 4 bases and the J gene end by 4 bases; junction bases not matched to a gene: 21. The CDR3 loop spans 20 amino acids. This CDR3 is CASSAKPGQGGLVFRYEQYV. The CDR3 nucleotides are TGTGCCAGCAGTGCAAAACCGGGACAGGGGGGACTCGTATTCCGGTACGAGCAGTACGTC.

The rearrangement links TRBV6-1 to TRBJ2-3; TRBD2 agrees at 9 bases. V was pared by 5 bases and J by 6 bases, with 6 bases of the junction left unmatched. Per the germline V gene, CDR1 is MNHNS and CDR2 is SASEGT. The CDR3 has 14 amino acids. The CDR3 protein is CASSPLSGSDTQYF. DNA for the CDR3: TGTGCCAGCAGTCCCCTTAGCGGGAGCGATACGCAGTATTTT.

The V call is TRBV5-1, the J call TRBJ2-7, with D tentatively TRBD1 (5 bases). This CDR3 is built from 14 residues. Per germline, CDR1 SGHRS and CDR2 YFSETQ. V was trimmed by 1 base and J by 0 bases, leaving 8 bases between them. CDR3 nucleotide sequence: TGCGCCAGCAGCTTGCAGGGTTACTCCTACGAGCAGTACTTC. This gives the protein CASSLQGYSYEQYF.

The chain carries TRBV5-6 and TRBJ1-5; TRBD1 is a possible D gene (6 bases). Germline CDR1 SGHDT, CDR2 YYEEEE. The CDR3 loop spans 16 amino acids. V lost 4 bases and J lost 7, with 21 bases in between. The CDR3, as DNA: TGTGCCAGCAGCCCCTCAATGGGGGCAGGGGAGCAGCCCCAGCATTTT. It codes for CASSPSMGAGEQPQHF.

The rearrangement joins TRBV9 to TRBJ2-1, with D possibly TRBD2 on 6 matching bases. CDR1 is SGDLS and CDR2 is YYNGEE in the germline V gene. The CDR3 sequence is 13 residues long. V shed 3 bases and J shed 9 bases, with 13 bases lying between them. CDR3 residues: CASSAGVSGEQFF. The CDR3 DNA follows: TGTGCCAGCAGCGCGGGGGTTTCGGGTGAGCAGTTCTTC.

The chain recombines TRBV9 with TRBJ2-1; 13 bases map to TRBD2. V lost 4 bases to trimming and J lost 7 bases; unmatched junction nucleotides: 8. Germline lookup yields CDR1 SGDLS and CDR2 YYNGEE. The CDR3 spans 16 residues. The CDR3 loop reads CASSPPGTSGINEQFF. The CDR3 region has the DNA TGTGCCAGCAGCCCCCCCGGGACTAGCGGGATTAATGAGCAGTTCTTC.